A single sample is the source of the 15 T cell receptor beta chains below, sequenced in a study of metastatic and nonmetastatic thyroid tumors. Thyroid surgery took place with no prior treatment in any patient. From the PCR reads, TCRdb re-called clones with MiXCR. The sample has 65,000 or so clones; just over 4% are singletons. The sequencing input was blood. The receptor set was obtained from a female donor with papillary thyroid cancer or a benign thyroid nodule (not recorded which). Some clones in this sample may be carry-over from other donors' samples.

There are many counts of this clone. This sequence joins TRBV7-8 and TRBJ2-5; D is perhaps TRBD2 (6 bases). V lost 4 bases, J lost 2 bases, and 14 bases lay in between. This CDR3 has 15 amino acids. Germline CDR1 and CDR2: SGHVS and FQNEAQ. CDR3 in amino acids: CASSYGGPTQETQYF. In DNA form, the CDR3 reads TGTGCCAGCAGCTATGGAGGGCCTACTCAAGAGACCCAGTACTTC.

To note about this clone: A much larger clone is a single base away; this may be a read error. V is TRBV5-1 and J is TRBJ2-1; no reliable D call. The CDR3 extends over 14 amino acids. CDR1 is SGHRS, CDR2 YFSETQ, per germline. V dropped 5 bases and J dropped 8 bases, with 17 bases sitting between them. The CDR3 spells CASRRGVAFDEQFF. CDR3 bases: TGCGCCAGCAGACGTGGGGTGGCATTCGATGAGCAGTTCTTC. Using reference TRBV5-1 and TRBJ2-1 for the parts outside the CDR3, the full variable domain is KAGVTQTPRYLIKTRGQQVTLSCSPISGHRSVSWYQQTPGQGLQFLFEYFSETQRNKGNFPGRFSGRQFSNSRSEMNVSTLELGDSALYLCASRRGVAFDEQFFGPGTRLTVL.

This clone has ten or more counts. V and J are TRBV7-2 and TRBJ1-2, with TRBD1 as a possible D gene (6 bases). Trimming removed 5 bases at V and 2 bases at J, with 9 bases between. CDR1 and CDR2 (germline): SGHTA, FQGNSA. This CDR3 is 13 amino acids long. CDR3 bases: TGTGCCAGCAGCCCGGACAGCAACTATGGCTACACCTTC. Protein product: CASSPDSNYGYTF.

This clone has a count of ten or more. The sample holds other DNA sequences that translate to the same CDR3. The DNA for the CDR3 is TGTGCCAGCAGCTATGGGACAGGCCGGGTGAATGAGCAGTTCTTC. This encodes CASSYGTGRVNEQFF. This chain joins TRBV5-4 and TRBJ2-1, with 8 nucleotides matching TRBD1. The trim removed 3 bases at V and 7 bases at J, leaving 9 bases unmatched. The V gene's germline CDR1 is SGHNT and CDR2 YYREEE (reference sequence). The CDR3 sequence is 15 residues long.

The sample holds a few counts of this clone. The genes are TRBV6-1 and TRBJ2-7, with 11 nucleotides matching TRBD1. The CDR3 totals 15 residues. Losses at the gene ends were 1 base for V and 2 bases for J; bases not matched to a gene: 1. Germline CDR1 is MNHNS and CDR2 is SASEGT. The CDR3 DNA reads as TGTGCCAGCAGTGAAGGGACAGGGGGCGCCTACGAGCAGTACTTC. It codes for CASSEGTGGAYEQYF.

The chain employs TRBV24-1 and TRBJ2-1, with TRBD1 matching 9 bases. The CDR3 sequence is 17 residues long. Unmatched junction bases numbered 10, after V lost 4 bases and J lost 4 bases. Germline CDR1 KGHDR, CDR2 SFDVKD. The CDR3 DNA reads as TGTGCCACCAGTGAAGCCATGACAGGGGGTGTGTACAATGAGCAGTTCTTC. This codes for CATSEAMTGGVYNEQFF.

This clone was seen a few times. The chain couples TRBV4-1 to TRBJ1-1; D is possibly TRBD1 (6 bases). Trimming removed 4 bases at V and 6 bases at J, with 15 bases between. Germline V CDR1 and CDR2: MGHRA, YSYEKL. The CDR3 has 14 residues. The CDR3 loop reads CASSLGPAGAEAFF. CDR3 DNA: TGCGCCAGCAGCCTGGGTCCGGCAGGGGCTGAAGCTTTCTTT.

Regarding this clone: Mismatch with germline at one junction end may stem from a read error. This chain uses TRBV28 with TRBJ2-2; D is perhaps TRBD2 (5 bases). CDR1 and CDR2 from the germline V gene are MDHEN and SYDVKM. This CDR3 comprises 13 residues. The CDR3, as DNA: TGTGCCACCCATGGGCCGAACACCGGGGAACTGGTTTTT. Encoded protein: CATHGPNTGELVF.

Of note for this clone: A much larger clone differs by one base, so this may be a read error. Other DNA sequences in this specimen translate into the identical CDR3. V is TRBV24-1 and J is TRBJ2-3, with D possibly TRBD1 on 5 matching bases. CDR3 size: 17 residues. Per germline, CDR1 KGHDR and CDR2 SFDVKD. The V end lost 3 bases, the J end lost 3 bases, and 18 bases lay between the germline ends. The CDR3 loop reads CATSDPRAGSSTDTQYF. Written as DNA, the CDR3 is TGTGCCACCAGTGATCCTAGGGCAGGGTCATCAACAGATACGCAGTATTTT.

On this clone: The junction and the germline gene differ at one end; a read error may be behind it. This chain uses TRBV9 with TRBJ2-5; TRBD1 matches at 7 bases. Germline assignment: CDR1 SGDLS and CDR2 YYNGEE. The CDR3 has 15 residues. The CDR3 protein is CDSSVGQALRETQYF. Here the CDR3 DNA reads TGTGACAGCAGCGTAGGACAGGCCCTCCGGGAGACCCAGTACTTC.

The CDR3 sequence: CASSLRGTTLNTGELFF. CDR3 coding DNA: TGTGCCAGCAGTTTAAGGGGGACTACCTTGAACACCGGGGAGCTGTTTTTT. This chain joins TRBV27 and TRBJ2-2, with D maybe TRBD2 (7 bases). Trimming pared 2 bases from V and 1 base from J, leaving 14 bases between. The CDR3 runs 17 residues. Per germline, CDR1 MNHEY and CDR2 SMNVEV (reference sequence).

This clone was counted at least ten times. This chain joins TRBV5-5 and TRBJ1-3; no definite D call. CDR1 is SGHKS, CDR2 YYEKEE, per germline (reference sequence). V lost 4 bases and J 11 bases, leaving 7 bases between the germline ends. The CDR3 has 10 residues. CDR3 DNA sequence: TGTGCCAGCAGCCAAACCGCCATATATTTT. It encodes CASSQTAIYF.

Many counts were recorded for this clone. The rearrangement uses TRBV4-2 and TRBJ1-3; TRBD1 matches 9 bases. The CDR3 totals 14 residues. Unmatched junction bases numbered 3, after V lost 5 bases and J lost 4 bases. The germline gives CDR1 LGHNA, CDR2 YNFKEQ. The CDR3 DNA reads as TGTGCCAGCAGCACCGGACAGGGGGGAAACACCATATATTTT. This encodes CASSTGQGGNTIYF.

The V call is TRBV6-1, the J call TRBJ1-2; D uncertain. Germline CDR1 and CDR2: MNHNS and SASEGT. V lost 6 bases, J lost 7 bases, and 15 bases lay in between. This CDR3 spans 13 amino acids. The CDR3 protein is CASSPLGRRGYTF. In nucleotides, the CDR3 is TGTGCCAGCAGCCCACTCGGACGGCGTGGCTACACCTTC.

This rearrangement joins TRBV19 to TRBJ2-5; D is unclear. The V gene lost 4 bases and the J gene lost 1 base, with 10 bases spanning the gap. The CDR3 loop spans 14 amino acids. Germline CDR1 is LNHDA and CDR2 is SQIVND (reference sequence). The CDR3: CASSSCDFQETQYF. The CDR3 DNA sequence: TGTGCCAGTAGTAGCTGTGACTTCCAAGAGACCCAGTACTTC.